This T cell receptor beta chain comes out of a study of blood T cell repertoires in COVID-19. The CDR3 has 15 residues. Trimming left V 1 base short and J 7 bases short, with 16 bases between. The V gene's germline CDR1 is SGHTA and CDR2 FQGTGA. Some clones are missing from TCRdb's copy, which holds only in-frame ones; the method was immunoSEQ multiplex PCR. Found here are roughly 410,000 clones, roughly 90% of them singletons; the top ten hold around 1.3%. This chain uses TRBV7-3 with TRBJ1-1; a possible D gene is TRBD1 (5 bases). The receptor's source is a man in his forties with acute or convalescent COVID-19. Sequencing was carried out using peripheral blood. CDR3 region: CASSLIGGDGREAFF. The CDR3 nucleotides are TGTGCCAGCAGCTTAATCGGGGGGGACGGTCGTGAAGCTTTCTTT.